This T cell receptor (beta chain) was sequenced during a study of cytomegalovirus exposure and HLA in healthy donors. Study-wide results and limits: Common viral pathogens (according to a later analysis) appeared linked to several of the most significant clusters.

Germline V gene sequence: CDR1 SGHRS, CDR2 YFSETQ. Trimming removed 0 bases from V and 0 bases from J; junction bases left unmatched: 0. The CDR3 extends over 15 amino acids. PCR primers comprised 60 Vbeta and 13 Jbeta primers. TCRdb's copy holds only in-frame clones and misses some; the assay was immunoSEQ multiplex PCR. The sample has roughly 180,000 clones; more than 70% are singletons. With respect to this clone: Its cognate antigen is unknown.

V is TRBV5-1 and J is TRBJ1-1; 9 bases are a match to TRBD1. Sample: PBMCs. This receptor was obtained from a woman between 45 and 60 years old in good health and CMV-seropositive. DNA of the CDR3: TGCGCCAGCAGCTTGGGGGACAGGGTGAACACTGAAGCTTTCTTT. It specifies CASSLGDRVNTEAFF. The variable domain in full, with the rest retrieved from reference TRBV5-1 and TRBJ1-1, is KAGVTQTPRYLIKTRGQQVTLSCSPISGHRSVSWYQQTPGQGLQFLFEYFSETQRNKGNFPGRFSGRQFSNSRSEMNVSTLELGDSALYLCASSLGDRVNTEAFFGQGTRLTVV.